The rows below give T cell receptor beta chains drawn from one sample of a study of blood T cell repertoires in COVID-19. Some clones are missing from TCRdb's copy, which holds only in-frame ones; the method was immunoSEQ multiplex PCR. The sample carries 190,000 or so clones, approximately 87% recorded once. Sequencing was done on a sample of peripheral blood. All receptors derive from a woman aged 70-85 years with acute or convalescent COVID-19. CDR3s include the opening cysteine and the closing phenylalanine or tryptophan. A D gene is named only where the DNA matches it firmly. Clone size is given for some rows only: seen once, a few or many times, or a class if the clone is expanded.

J gene | D gene | V gene | clone size | CDR3 protein | CDR3 DNA
TRBJ1-2 | TRBD1 | TRBV5-1 | - | CASSSGGGAASYGYTF | TGCGCCAGCAGCAGCGGAGGGGGCGCCGCGTCCTATGGCTACACCTTC
TRBJ1-4 | - | TRBV14 | - | CASSQDGAAGEKLFF | TGTGCCAGCAGCCAAGATGGGGCAGCGGGGGAAAAACTGTTTTTT
TRBJ2-3 | - | TRBV19 | - | CATQGGGYPSSTDTQYF | TGTGCCACCCAGGGGGGAGGATACCCCTCTAGCACAGATACGCAGTATTTT
TRBJ2-3 | TRBD2 | TRBV15 | - | CATSRVLELAGGWDTQYF | TGTGCCACCAGCAGAGTCTTAGAGCTAGCGGGAGGATGGGATACGCAGTATTTT
TRBJ1-3 | TRBD1 | TRBV15 | - | CATSSGQERNTIYF | TGTGCCACCAGCAGCGGACAGGAAAGAAACACCATATATTTT
TRBJ2-3 | - | TRBV19 | - | CASKQGMGTDTQYF | TGTGCCAGTAAACAGGGTATGGGGACAGATACGCAGTATTTT
TRBJ2-4 | TRBD2 | TRBV19 | - | CASSSATSGREKNIQYF | TGTGCCAGTAGTAGTGCTACTAGCGGGCGAGAGAAAAACATTCAGTACTTC
TRBJ2-3 | TRBD2 | TRBV10-3 | - | CAISVLAGSTDTQYF | TGTGCCATCAGTGTGTTAGCGGGCTCCACAGATACGCAGTATTTT
TRBJ2-1 | TRBD2 | TRBV28 | - | CASREGTSGRDEQFF | TGTGCCAGCAGGGAAGGGACTAGCGGAAGGGATGAGCAGTTCTTC
TRBJ1-2 | TRBD1 | TRBV7-8 | few | CASSPLAGTGASGYGYTF | TGTGCCAGCAGCCCCCTAGCCGGGACAGGGGCCTCGGGCTATGGCTACACCTTC
TRBJ1-1 | - | TRBV6-5 | - | CASRRLTGVGTEAFF | TGTGCCAGCAGAAGATTGACAGGCGTGGGCACTGAAGCTTTCTTT
TRBJ1-5 | - | TRBV5-1 | few | CASSSSVLGGNQPQHF | TGCGCCAGCAGCTCATCGGTCCTCGGGGGCAATCAGCCCCAGCATTTT
TRBJ2-2 | TRBD1 | TRBV5-1 | - | CASRPYRGTNTGELFF | TGCGCCAGCCGGCCGTACAGGGGGACCAACACCGGGGAGCTGTTTTTT
TRBJ2-1 | TRBD1 | TRBV4-3 | - | CASSFIYRGEQFF | TGCGCCAGCAGCTTCATCTACAGGGGTGAGCAGTTCTTC
TRBJ1-6 | TRBD1 | TRBV2 | few | CASRGQGGSYNSPLHF | TGTGCCAGCAGAGGACAGGGAGGGTCCTATAATTCACCCCTCCACTTT
TRBJ2-1 | - | TRBV27 | - | CASSLFSVNSYNEQFF | TGTGCCAGCAGTTTATTTTCGGTTAACTCCTACAATGAGCAGTTCTTC
TRBJ2-1 | TRBD2 | TRBV4-2 | - | CASSQRLAVSSYNEQFF | TGTGCCAGCAGCCAACGACTAGCCGTTAGCTCCTACAATGAGCAGTTCTTC
TRBJ2-3 | TRBD2 | TRBV19 | - | CASTIGSGTTDTQYF | TGTGCCAGTACCATCGGGAGCGGGACCACAGATACGCAGTATTTT
TRBJ2-3 | TRBD1 | TRBV4-3 | - | CASSQSGTGSTDTQYF | TGCGCCAGCAGCCAATCAGGGACAGGTAGCACAGATACGCAGTATTTT
TRBJ1-1 | TRBD1 | TRBV5-6 | - | CASSLIDDRDTEAFF | TGTGCCAGCAGCTTGATCGACGACAGGGACACTGAAGCTTTCTTT
TRBJ1-5 | TRBD1 | TRBV5-4 | - | CASSLAGQAVDQPQHF | TGTGCCAGCAGCTTGGCCGGACAGGCGGTAGATCAGCCCCAGCATTTT
TRBJ2-2 | - | TRBV12-5 | few | CASGLAGSSHTGELFF | TGTGCTAGTGGTTTGGCTGGGAGTTCTCACACCGGGGAGCTGTTTTTT
TRBJ2-7 | - | TRBV19 | few | CASSIGGSSYEQYF | TGTGCCAGTAGTATAGGCGGCAGCTCCTACGAGCAGTACTTC
TRBJ1-1 | - | TRBV6-5 | once | CASSYSGRTEAFF | TGTGCCAGCAGTTACTCGGGCAGGACTGAAGCTTTCTTT
TRBJ2-5 | - | TRBV6-5 | - | CASSYLGTPQETQYF | TGTGCCAGCAGCTACCTGGGGACACCTCAAGAGACCCAGTACTTC
TRBJ2-7 | - | TRBV6-2/TRBV6-3 | - | CASSYPLARLESYEQYF | TGTGCCAGCAGTTACCCCTTGGCGAGACTAGAAAGCTACGAGCAGTACTTC
TRBJ2-4 | TRBD1 | TRBV5-1 | - | CASSLGPTGAHKNIQYF | TGCGCCAGCAGCTTAGGTCCAACAGGGGCTCACAAAAACATTCAGTACTTC
TRBJ1-2 | - | TRBV6-5 | - | CASSRGYGYTF | TGTGCCAGCTCGCGGGGCTATGGCTACACCTTC
TRBJ2-2 | - | TRBV5-4 | few | CASSPGSSFTGELFF | TGTGCCAGCAGCCCTGGGAGCTCCTTCACCGGGGAGCTGTTTTTT
TRBJ2-7 | - | TRBV27 | - | CASRPTGSSSYEQYF | TGTGCCAGCAGACCAACAGGGAGCTCGTCCTACGAGCAGTACTTC
TRBJ2-3 | - | TRBV10-1 | few | CASSADRSADTQYF | TGCGCCAGCAGTGCCGACAGATCCGCAGATACGCAGTATTTT
TRBJ1-6 | - | TRBV5-5 | - | CASRQIVSYNSPLHF | TGTGCCAGTAGACAGATAGTCTCCTATAATTCACCCCTCCACTTT